A single sample is the source of the 20 T cell receptor beta chains below, sequenced in a study of EBV T-cell therapy then PD-1 blockade in nasopharyngeal carcinoma. Treatment denoted: AdE1-LMPpoly-expanded autologous EBV-specific T-cell therapy followed by anti-PD-1 nivolumab. Sequencing used immunoSEQ multiplex PCR; TCRdb keeps in-frame clones, though not all of them. This table holds about 17,000 clones, approximately 88% found once. These TCRs' antigens remain unknown. The sample was CD8+ T cells from blood, taken at day 0 from a patient whose treatment included autologous EBV-specific T cells and nivolumab. All receptors derive from a man aged 40-55 years with nasopharyngeal carcinoma.

The V and J genes are TRBV5-4 and TRBJ1-1; unclear D gene. CDR3 length: 12 residues. Germline assignment: CDR1 SGHNT and CDR2 YYREEE (reference sequence). Trimming pared 0 bases from V and 8 bases from J, leaving 8 bases between. CDR3 coding DNA: TGTGCCAGCAGCTTGGGGATGGGGGAAGCTTTCTTT. Translating it yields CASSLGMGEAFF.

The V and J genes are TRBV5-6 and TRBJ2-3, with D possibly matching TRBD1 (6 bases). V was shortened by 2 bases and J by 11 bases, with 15 bases between the two germline ends. Germline V lookup: CDR1 SGHDT, CDR2 YYEEEE. This CDR3 is 13 amino acids long. The CDR3 bases are TGTGCCAGCAGCTTTTGGGGGACACGGGGGCAGTATTTT. Translated: CASSFWGTRGQYF.

V and J are TRBV5-1 and TRBJ2-7; unclear D gene. In germline, CDR1 is SGHRS, CDR2 YFSETQ. Trimming took 2 bases from V and 2 from J, leaving 5 bases between them. The CDR3 extends over 12 amino acids. CDR3 in amino acids: CASSFLPYEQYF. DNA for the CDR3: TGCGCCAGCAGCTTTCTTCCCTACGAGCAGTACTTC.

V is TRBV4-3 and J is TRBJ2-7, with D hard to call. Germline CDR1 is LGHNA and CDR2 is YSLEER. This CDR3 spans 14 amino acids. The V end was cut by 0 bases, the J end by 1 base, with 7 bases between. DNA for the CDR3: TGCGCCAGCAGCCAAGAATGGGCTTCCTACGAGCAGTACTTC. Amino acid sequence: CASSQEWASYEQYF.

The chain uses TRBV7-2 and TRBJ1-1; 9 positions agree with TRBD1. CDR1 is SGHTA and CDR2 is FQGNSA in the germline V gene. The CDR3 contains 17 residues. The ends lost 4 bases at V and 4 bases at J; junction bases unmatched: 13. In nucleotides, the CDR3 is TGTGCCAGCAGCTCAGAGGACAGGGGCTACAGGGGCACTGAAGCTTTCTTT. It codes for CASSSEDRGYRGTEAFF.

The rearrangement uses TRBV7-9 and TRBJ2-1, with D unresolved. The CDR3 runs to 11 residues. Trimming cost V 1 base and J 8 bases, with 3 bases left between them. Germline CDR1 SEHNR, CDR2 FQNEAQ (reference sequence). CDR3 region: CASSLVDEQFF. CDR3 nucleotide sequence: TGTGCCAGCAGCTTAGTCGATGAGCAGTTCTTC.

This chain joins TRBV11-2 and TRBJ2-6, with D perhaps matching TRBD1 (6 bases). In germline, CDR1 is SGHAT, CDR2 FQNNGV. V dropped 6 bases and J dropped 3 bases, with 12 bases sitting between them. The CDR3 totals 15 residues. CDR3 amino acids: CASRVPGVGANVLTF. As DNA, the CDR3 is TGTGCCAGCAGAGTTCCAGGGGTTGGGGCCAACGTCCTGACTTTC.

J is TRBJ2-4 and V is TRBV3-1 (or the pseudogene TRBV3-2); weak D call: TRBD1 (5 bases). CDR1 is LGHDT and CDR2 is YNNKEL in the germline V gene (reference sequence). The CDR3 spans 15 residues. Trimming stripped 3 bases from V and 3 bases from J, with 12 bases between. CDR3 nucleotide sequence: TGTGCCAGCAGCCACGACAGAGCACTCAAAAACATTCAGTACTTC. Its protein product is CASSHDRALKNIQYF.

This chain joins TRBV28 and TRBJ2-1, with 8 bases lining up with TRBD1. Looked up from germline, CDR1 is MDHEN and CDR2 is SYDVKM. This CDR3 contains 16 residues. V shed 6 bases, J shed 0 bases, and the junction held 7 bases outside the gene matches. In nucleotides, the CDR3 is TGTGCCAGCAGCAAAACCGGGACAGGCTCCTACAATGAGCAGTTCTTC. This codes for CASSKTGTGSYNEQFF.

By its share, this clone is medium-sized. The gene calls are TRBV27 and TRBJ1-1, with D hard to call. The germline V and J ends were trimmed by 5 bases and 1 base, with 14 bases remaining between them. CDR1 MNHEY and CDR2 SMNVEV come from the germline V gene (reference sequence). This CDR3 contains 15 residues. In nucleotides, the CDR3 is TGTGCCAGCAGTCTCGGGCCAGCCTGGAACACTGAAGCTTTCTTT. Translation gives CASSLGPAWNTEAFF.

This clone was seen once. This chain links TRBV2 with TRBJ2-7; 7 bases match TRBD1. This CDR3 has 15 amino acids. V lost 6 bases and J lost 0; bases outside the gene matches: 8. Germline V CDR1 and CDR2: SNHLY, FYNNEI. The DNA for the CDR3 is TGTGCCAGCAGGAAGGGGGCAGGGAGCTCCTACGAGCAGTACTTC. Encoded protein: CASRKGAGSSYEQYF.

This clone was seen more than once but under ten times. The chain couples TRBV7-9 to TRBJ1-5; D remains ambiguous. The germline gives CDR1 SEHNR, CDR2 FQNEAQ (reference sequence). Deletions cut 1 base from V and 6 bases from J, with 13 bases between. The CDR3 runs to 15 residues. CDR3 sequence: CASSLEGTPRQPQHF. In nucleotides, the CDR3 is TGTGCCAGCAGCTTAGAGGGTACACCCCGTCAGCCCCAGCATTTT.

The rearrangement links TRBV6-2 or TRBV6-3 to TRBJ2-7; D is unclear. Trimming cost V 7 bases and J 3 bases, with 7 bases left between them. The germline gives CDR1 MNHEY, CDR2 SVGEGT. The CDR3 contains 11 residues. The CDR3 nucleotides read TGTGCCAGCACCCCCGGCTACGAGCAGTACTTC. Residues: CASTPGYEQYF.

This clone showed up just once. V gene TRBV10-3 combines with J gene TRBJ1-2, with 7 positions matching TRBD1. Germline V lookup: CDR1 ENHRY, CDR2 SYGVKD. The CDR3 is made up of 12 amino acids. Unmatched junction bases numbered 5, after V lost 9 bases and J lost 4 bases. The CDR3: CAINTGAYGYTF. As DNA, the CDR3 is TGTGCCATAAATACAGGGGCCTATGGCTACACCTTC.

This rearrangement joins TRBV6-2 or TRBV6-3 to TRBJ1-6, with D possibly being TRBD1 (6 bases). The CDR3 sequence is 16 residues long. CDR1 is MNHEY and CDR2 is SVGEGT in the germline V gene. V gave up 2 bases and J gave up 7 bases, with 15 bases separating them. The CDR3 DNA reads TGTGCCAGCAGTTACCCCCCGGGACAACTAAATTCACCCCTCCACTTT. Residues: CASSYPPGQLNSPLHF.

J is TRBJ2-6 and V is TRBV10-3, with D unresolved. CDR1 and CDR2 (germline): ENHRY, SYGVKD. This CDR3 region has 16 residues. The ends were cut back, 2 bases at V and 0 bases at J, with 8 bases in the middle. The CDR3 protein is CAISEGRDSGANVLTF. The CDR3 DNA reads as TGTGCCATCAGTGAGGGCAGAGACTCTGGGGCCAACGTCCTGACTTTC.

This clone was detected a few times. V and J are TRBV4-3 and TRBJ1-6; 7 bases agree with TRBD1. The CDR3 consists of 19 residues. Trimming cost V 0 bases and J 9 bases; bases outside gene matches: 17. Per the germline V gene, CDR1 is LGHNA and CDR2 is YSLEER. CDR3 protein: CASSQEGPDRTNGGSPLHF. In nucleotides, the CDR3 is TGCGCCAGCAGCCAAGAAGGGCCGGACAGGACAAATGGGGGTTCACCCCTCCACTTT.

The CDR3 bases are TGTGCCAGCAGCCCGTCAGGGGATAATTCACCCCTCCACTTT. Its protein product is CASSPSGDNSPLHF. This sequence joins TRBV4-2 and TRBJ1-6, with D possibly matching TRBD1 (6 bases). Germline-derived CDR1 and CDR2 are LGHNA and YNFKEQ. The CDR3 contains 14 residues. The ends were cut back, 4 bases at V and 5 bases at J, with 9 bases in the middle.

This clone was observed a handful of times. Other DNA sequences of this sample code for an identical CDR3. The CDR3 here is CASSQETSGVYEQYF. DNA of the CDR3: TGCGCCAGCAGCCAAGAGACGAGCGGGGTCTACGAGCAGTACTTC. The gene calls are TRBV4-3 and TRBJ2-7; 7 nucleotides agree with TRBD2. Germline V gene data show CDR1 as LGHNA and CDR2 as YSLEER. This CDR3 comprises 15 residues. The V gene end was trimmed by 0 bases and the J gene end by 3 bases; junction bases not matched to a gene: 5.

This clone was seen a handful of times. The chain uses TRBV30 and TRBJ1-2, with D perhaps matching TRBD1 (6 bases). From germline, CDR1 is GTSNPN and CDR2 SVGIG (reference sequence). Trimming took off 4 bases at V and 6 bases at J, with 18 bases between the two ends. CDR3 length: 14 residues. This chain's CDR3 is CAWIEQGPPNGYTF. Here the CDR3 DNA reads TGTGCCTGGATTGAACAGGGCCCCCCTAATGGCTACACCTTC.